This TCR beta chain is drawn from a study of T cell changes during pregnancy in multiple sclerosis. This clone was detected a few times. Looked up from germline, CDR1 is LNHDA and CDR2 is SQIVND (reference sequence). This CDR3 contains 15 residues. V lost 2 bases and J lost 1, with 6 bases in between. TCRdb's copy holds only in-frame clones and misses some; the assay was immunoSEQ multiplex PCR. The sample has approximately 9,000 clones, 65% to 85% seen once. The sequenced sample was CD8+ T cells from peripheral blood mononuclear cells, obtained in the third trimester of pregnancy. The J gene is TRBJ2-6, the V gene TRBV19; D not resolved. This clonotype was obtained from a female donor in good health, enrolled as a control in a pregnancy study. The CDR3 nucleotides read TGTGCCAGTAGTATATCTCTTTCTGGGGCCAACGTCCTGACTTTC. Translating it yields CASSISLSGANVLTF.